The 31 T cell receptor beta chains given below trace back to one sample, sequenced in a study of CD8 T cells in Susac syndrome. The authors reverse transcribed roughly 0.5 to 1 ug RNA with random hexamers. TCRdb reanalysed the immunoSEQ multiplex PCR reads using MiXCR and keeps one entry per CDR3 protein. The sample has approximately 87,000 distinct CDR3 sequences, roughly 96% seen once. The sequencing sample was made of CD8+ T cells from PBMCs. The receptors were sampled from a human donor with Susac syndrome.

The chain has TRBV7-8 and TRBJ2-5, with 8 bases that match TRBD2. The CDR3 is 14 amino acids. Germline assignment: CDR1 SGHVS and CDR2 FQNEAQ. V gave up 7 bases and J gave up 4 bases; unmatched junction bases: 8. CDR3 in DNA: TGTGCCAGCACCTTCGGGGGGGCCGGAGAGACCCAGTACTTC. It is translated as CASTFGGAGETQYF.

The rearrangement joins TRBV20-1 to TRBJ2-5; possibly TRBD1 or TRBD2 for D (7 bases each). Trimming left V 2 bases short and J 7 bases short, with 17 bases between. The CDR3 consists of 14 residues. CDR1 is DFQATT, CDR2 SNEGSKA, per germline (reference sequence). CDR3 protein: CSARIQGRGLTQYF. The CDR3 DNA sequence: TGCAGTGCTAGAATACAGGGGAGGGGCCTGACCCAGTACTTC.

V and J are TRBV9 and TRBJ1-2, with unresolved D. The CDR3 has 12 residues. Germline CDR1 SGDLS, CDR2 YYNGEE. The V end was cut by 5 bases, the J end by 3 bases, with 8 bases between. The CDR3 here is CASSPGHYGYTF. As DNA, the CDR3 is TGTGCCAGCAGTCCGGGCCACTATGGCTACACCTTC.

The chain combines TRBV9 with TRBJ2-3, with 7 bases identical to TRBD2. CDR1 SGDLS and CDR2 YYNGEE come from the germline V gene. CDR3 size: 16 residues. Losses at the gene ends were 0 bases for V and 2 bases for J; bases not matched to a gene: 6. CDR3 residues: CASSVVAGDYTDTQYF. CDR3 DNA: TGTGCCAGCAGCGTAGTGGCGGGAGACTACACAGATACGCAGTATTTT.

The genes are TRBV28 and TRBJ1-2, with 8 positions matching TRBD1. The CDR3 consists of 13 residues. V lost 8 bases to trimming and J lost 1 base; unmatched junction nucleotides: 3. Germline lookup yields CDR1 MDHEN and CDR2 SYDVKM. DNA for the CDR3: TGTGCCAGCTGGACAGGGTATAACTATGGCTACACCTTC. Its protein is CASWTGYNYGYTF.

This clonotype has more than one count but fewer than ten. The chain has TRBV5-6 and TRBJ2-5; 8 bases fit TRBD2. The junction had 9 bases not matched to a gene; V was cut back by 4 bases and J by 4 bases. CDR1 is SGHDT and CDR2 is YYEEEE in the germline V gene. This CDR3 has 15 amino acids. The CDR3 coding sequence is TGTGCCAGCAGCCATGTGACGGCGGGGGGAGAGACCCAGTACTTC. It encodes CASSHVTAGGETQYF.

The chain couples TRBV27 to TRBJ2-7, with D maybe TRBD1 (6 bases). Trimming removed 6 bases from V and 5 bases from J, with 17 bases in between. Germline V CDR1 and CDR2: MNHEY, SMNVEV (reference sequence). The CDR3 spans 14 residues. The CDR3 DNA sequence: TGTGCCAGCAGCCCCGTTGACAGGCTCCACGAGCAGTACTTC. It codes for CASSPVDRLHEQYF.

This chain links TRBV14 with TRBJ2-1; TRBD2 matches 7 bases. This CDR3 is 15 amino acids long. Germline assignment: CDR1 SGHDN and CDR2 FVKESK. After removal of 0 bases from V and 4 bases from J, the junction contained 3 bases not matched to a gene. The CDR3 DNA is TGTGCCAGCAGCCAAGAAATGCGGGAGTACAATGAGCAGTTCTTC. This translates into CASSQEMREYNEQFF.

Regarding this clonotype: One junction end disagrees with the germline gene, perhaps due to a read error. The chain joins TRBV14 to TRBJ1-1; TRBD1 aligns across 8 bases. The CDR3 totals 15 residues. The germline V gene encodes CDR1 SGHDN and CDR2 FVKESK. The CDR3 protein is CVSSLQGAVGTEAFF. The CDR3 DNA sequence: TGTGTCAGCAGCCTTCAGGGGGCAGTCGGCACTGAAGCTTTCTTT.

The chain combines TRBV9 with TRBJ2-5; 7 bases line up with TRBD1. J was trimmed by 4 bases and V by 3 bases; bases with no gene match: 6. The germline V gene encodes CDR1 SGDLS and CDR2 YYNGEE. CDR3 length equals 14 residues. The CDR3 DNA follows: TGTGCCAGCAGCGCAACAGGGGTGGGAGAGACCCAGTACTTC. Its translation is CASSATGVGETQYF.

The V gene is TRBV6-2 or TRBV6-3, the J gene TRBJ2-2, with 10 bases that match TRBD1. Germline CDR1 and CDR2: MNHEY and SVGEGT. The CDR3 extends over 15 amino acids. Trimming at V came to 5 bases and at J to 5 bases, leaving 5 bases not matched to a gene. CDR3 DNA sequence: TGTGCCAGCAGTCACCGGGACAGGGGAACCGGGGAGCTGTTTTTT. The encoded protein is CASSHRDRGTGELFF.

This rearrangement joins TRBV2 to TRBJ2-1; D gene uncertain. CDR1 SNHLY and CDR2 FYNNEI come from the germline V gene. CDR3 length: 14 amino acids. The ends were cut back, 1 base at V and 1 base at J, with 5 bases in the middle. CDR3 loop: CASSEGGSYNEQFF. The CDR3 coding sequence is TGTGCCAGCAGTGAAGGGGGATCCTACAATGAGCAGTTCTTC.

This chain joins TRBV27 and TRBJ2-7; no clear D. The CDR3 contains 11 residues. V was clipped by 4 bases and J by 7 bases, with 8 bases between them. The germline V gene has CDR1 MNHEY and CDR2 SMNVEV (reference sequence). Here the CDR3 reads CASSYGLEQYF. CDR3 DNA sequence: TGTGCCAGCAGTTACGGTCTGGAGCAGTACTTC.

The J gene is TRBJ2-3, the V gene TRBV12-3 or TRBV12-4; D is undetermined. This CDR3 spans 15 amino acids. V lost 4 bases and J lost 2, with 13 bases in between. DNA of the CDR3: TGTGCCAGCAGTTCCCCGGGTCAGGTCACAGATACGCAGTATTTT. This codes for CASSSPGQVTDTQYF.

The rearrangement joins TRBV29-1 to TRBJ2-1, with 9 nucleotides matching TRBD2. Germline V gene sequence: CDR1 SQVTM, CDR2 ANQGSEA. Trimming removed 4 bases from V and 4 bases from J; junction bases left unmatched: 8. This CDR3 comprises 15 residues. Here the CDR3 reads CSVVPLAGDYNEQFF. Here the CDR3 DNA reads TGCAGCGTTGTCCCCTTAGCGGGAGATTACAATGAGCAGTTCTTC.

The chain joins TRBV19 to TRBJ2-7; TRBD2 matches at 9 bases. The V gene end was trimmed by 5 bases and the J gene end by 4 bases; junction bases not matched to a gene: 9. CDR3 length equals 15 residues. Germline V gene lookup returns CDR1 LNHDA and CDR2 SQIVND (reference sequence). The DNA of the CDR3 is TGTGCCAGTAGTCCTGATCGACTAGCGGTATACGAGCAGTACTTC. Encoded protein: CASSPDRLAVYEQYF. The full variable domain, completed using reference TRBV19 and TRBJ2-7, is DGGITQSPKYLFRKEGQNVTLSCEQNLNHDAMYWYRQDPGQGLRLIYYSQIVNDFQKGDIAEGYSVSREKKESFPLTVTSAQKNPTAFYLCASSPDRLAVYEQYFGPGTRLTVT.

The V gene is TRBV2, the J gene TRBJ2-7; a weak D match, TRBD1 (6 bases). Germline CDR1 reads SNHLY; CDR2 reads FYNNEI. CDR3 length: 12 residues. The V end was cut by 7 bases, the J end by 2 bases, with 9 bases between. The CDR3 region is CASKSGAYEQYF. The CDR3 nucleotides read TGTGCCAGCAAATCAGGGGCCTACGAGCAGTACTTC.

The CDR3 spells CSAFPDSSYEQYF. Here the CDR3 DNA reads TGCAGTGCTTTCCCAGACAGCTCCTACGAGCAGTACTTC. The genes are TRBV20-1 and TRBJ2-7; D might be TRBD1 (5 bases). Trimming removed 5 bases from V and 0 bases from J, with 11 bases in between. Per germline, CDR1 DFQATT and CDR2 SNEGSKA (reference sequence). There are 13 residues in the CDR3.

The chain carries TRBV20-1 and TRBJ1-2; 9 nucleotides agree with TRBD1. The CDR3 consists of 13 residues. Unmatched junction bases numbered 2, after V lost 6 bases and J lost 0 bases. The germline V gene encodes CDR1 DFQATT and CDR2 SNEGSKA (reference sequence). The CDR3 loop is CSATGGANYGYTF. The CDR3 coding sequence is TGCAGTGCAACAGGGGGCGCTAACTATGGCTACACCTTC.

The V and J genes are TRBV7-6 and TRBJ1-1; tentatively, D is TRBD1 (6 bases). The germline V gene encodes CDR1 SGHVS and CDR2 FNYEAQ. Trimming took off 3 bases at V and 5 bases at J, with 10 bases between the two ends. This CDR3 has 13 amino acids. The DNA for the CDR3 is TGTGCCAGCAGCTTTGGGGGGCGAACTGAAGCTTTCTTT. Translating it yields CASSFGGRTEAFF. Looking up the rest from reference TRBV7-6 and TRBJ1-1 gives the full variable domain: GAGVSQSPRYKVTKRGQDVALRCDPISGHVSLYWYRQALGQGPEFLTYFNYEAQQDKSGLPNDRFSAERPEGSISTLTIQRTEQRDSAMYRCASSFGGRTEAFFGQGTRLTVV.

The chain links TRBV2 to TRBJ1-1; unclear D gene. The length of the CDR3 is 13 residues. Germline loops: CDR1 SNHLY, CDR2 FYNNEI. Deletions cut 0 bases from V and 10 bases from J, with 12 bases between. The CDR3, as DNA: TGTGCCAGCAGTGAAGCGCTTGGGCAGGCAGCTTTCTTT. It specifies CASSEALGQAAFF.

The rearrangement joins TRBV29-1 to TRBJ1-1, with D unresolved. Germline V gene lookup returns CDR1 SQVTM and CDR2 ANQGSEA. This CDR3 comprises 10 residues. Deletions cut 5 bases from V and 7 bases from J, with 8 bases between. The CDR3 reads CSVSDGEAFF. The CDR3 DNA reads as TGCAGCGTTTCGGACGGTGAAGCTTTCTTT.

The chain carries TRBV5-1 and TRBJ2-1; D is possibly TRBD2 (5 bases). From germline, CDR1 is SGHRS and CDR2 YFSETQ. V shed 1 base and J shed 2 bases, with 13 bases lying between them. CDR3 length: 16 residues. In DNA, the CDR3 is TGCGCCAGCAGCTTGATAGAGGGAAGCGCCTACAATGAGCAGTTCTTC. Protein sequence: CASSLIEGSAYNEQFF.

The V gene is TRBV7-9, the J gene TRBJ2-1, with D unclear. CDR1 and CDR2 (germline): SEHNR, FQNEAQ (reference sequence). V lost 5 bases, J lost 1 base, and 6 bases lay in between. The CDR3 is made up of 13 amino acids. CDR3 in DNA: TGTGCCAGCAGCCCCCGTTCCTACAATGAGCAGTTCTTC. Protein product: CASSPRSYNEQFF.

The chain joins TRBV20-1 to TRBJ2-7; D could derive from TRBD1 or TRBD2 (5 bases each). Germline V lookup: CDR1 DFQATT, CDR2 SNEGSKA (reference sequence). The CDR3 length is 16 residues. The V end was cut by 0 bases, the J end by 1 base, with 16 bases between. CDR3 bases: TGCAGTGCTAGAGATTCCGGGACGGAAATATCCTACGAGCAGTACTTC. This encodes CSARDSGTEISYEQYF.

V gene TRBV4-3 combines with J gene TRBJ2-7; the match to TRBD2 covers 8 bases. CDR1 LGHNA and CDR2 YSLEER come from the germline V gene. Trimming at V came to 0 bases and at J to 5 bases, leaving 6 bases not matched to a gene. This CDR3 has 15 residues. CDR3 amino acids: CASSQESPAGDEQYF. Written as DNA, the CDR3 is TGCGCCAGCAGCCAAGAATCCCCAGCGGGAGACGAGCAGTACTTC.

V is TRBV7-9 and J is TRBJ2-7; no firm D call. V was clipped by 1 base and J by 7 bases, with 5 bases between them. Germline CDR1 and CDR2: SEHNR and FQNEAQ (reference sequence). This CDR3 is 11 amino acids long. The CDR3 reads CASSLGMEQYF. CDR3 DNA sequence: TGTGCCAGCAGCTTAGGTATGGAGCAGTACTTC.

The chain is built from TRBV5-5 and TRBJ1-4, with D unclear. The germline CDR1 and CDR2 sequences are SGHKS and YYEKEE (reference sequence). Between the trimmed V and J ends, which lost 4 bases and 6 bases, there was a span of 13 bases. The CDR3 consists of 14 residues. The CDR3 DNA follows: TGTGCCAGCAGCCCGGAGCCTGCGGATGAAAAACTGTTTTTT. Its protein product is CASSPEPADEKLFF.

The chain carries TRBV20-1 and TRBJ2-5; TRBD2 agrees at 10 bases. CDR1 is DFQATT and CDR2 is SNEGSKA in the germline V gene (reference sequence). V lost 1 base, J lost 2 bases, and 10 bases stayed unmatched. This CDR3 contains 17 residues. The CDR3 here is CSARALSTSGSQETQYF. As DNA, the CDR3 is TGCAGTGCTAGAGCCCTCTCGACTAGCGGGTCGCAAGAGACCCAGTACTTC.

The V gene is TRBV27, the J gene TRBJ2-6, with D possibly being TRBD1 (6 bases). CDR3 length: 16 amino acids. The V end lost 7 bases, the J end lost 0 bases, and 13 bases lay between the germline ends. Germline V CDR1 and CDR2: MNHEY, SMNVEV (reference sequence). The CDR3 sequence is CASMIAGDSGANVLTF. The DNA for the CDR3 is TGTGCCAGCATGATAGCAGGGGACTCTGGGGCCAACGTCCTGACTTTC.

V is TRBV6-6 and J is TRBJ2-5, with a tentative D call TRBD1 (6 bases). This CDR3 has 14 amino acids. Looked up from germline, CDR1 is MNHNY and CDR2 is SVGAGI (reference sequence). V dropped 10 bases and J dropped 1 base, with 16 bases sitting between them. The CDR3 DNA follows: TGTGCCACCTACAGGGCTCCACCCCAAGAGACCCAGTACTTC. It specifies CATYRAPPQETQYF.